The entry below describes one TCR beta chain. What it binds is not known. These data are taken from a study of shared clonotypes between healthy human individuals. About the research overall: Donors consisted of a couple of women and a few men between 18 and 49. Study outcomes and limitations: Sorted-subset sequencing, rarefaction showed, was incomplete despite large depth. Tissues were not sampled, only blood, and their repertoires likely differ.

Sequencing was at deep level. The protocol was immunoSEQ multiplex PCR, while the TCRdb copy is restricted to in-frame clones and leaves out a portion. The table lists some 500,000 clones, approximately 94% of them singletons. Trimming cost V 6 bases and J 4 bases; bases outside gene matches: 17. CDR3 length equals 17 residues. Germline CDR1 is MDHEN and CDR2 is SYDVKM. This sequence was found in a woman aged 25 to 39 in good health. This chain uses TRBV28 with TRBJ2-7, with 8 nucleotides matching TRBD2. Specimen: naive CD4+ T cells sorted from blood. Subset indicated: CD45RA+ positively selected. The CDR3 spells CASSPIPLAGYEYEQYF. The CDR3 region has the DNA TGTGCCAGCAGCCCCATTCCCTTAGCGGGATACGAGTACGAGCAGTACTTC.